Below, 28 T cell receptor beta chains from the same sample are listed, as sequenced in a study of blood T cell repertoires in COVID-19. The assay was immunoSEQ multiplex PCR, and TCRdb's table has in-frame clones only and misses some. The sample holds roughly 93,000 clones; 89% are singletons and the top ten take roughly 8.7%. Specimen: peripheral blood. The origin of the receptors is a man between 50 and 59 years old with acute or convalescent COVID-19.

The chain carries TRBV15 and TRBJ2-3; no clear D. This CDR3 region has 16 residues. Germline-derived CDR1 and CDR2 are LNHNV and YYDKDF (reference sequence). V was shortened by 3 bases and J by 4 bases, with 17 bases between the two germline ends. The CDR3 region has the DNA TGTGCCACCAGCAGCTCTAGGAAGGTCAACCCAGATACGCAGTATTTT. The encoded protein is CATSSSRKVNPDTQYF.

This chain uses TRBV11-2 with TRBJ2-7, with 14 bases fitting TRBD2. Per germline, CDR1 SGHAT and CDR2 FQNNGV. V dropped 3 bases and J dropped 1; count of bases not matched to a gene: 5. The length of the CDR3 is 17 residues. This CDR3 is CASSFAGLAGGSYEQYF. DNA for the CDR3: TGTGCCAGCAGCTTTGCTGGACTAGCGGGGGGTTCCTACGAGCAGTACTTC. The full variable domain, rest sourced from reference TRBV11-2 and TRBJ2-7, is EAGVAQSPRYKIIEKRQSVAFWCNPISGHATLYWYQQILGQGPKLLIQFQNNGVVDDSQLPKDRFSAERLKGVDSTLKIQPAKLEDSAVYLCASSFAGLAGGSYEQYFGPGTRLTVT.

The chain is built from TRBV4-1 and TRBJ1-1; a weak D match, TRBD1 (6 bases). Between the trimmed V and J ends, which lost 0 bases and 0 bases, there was a span of 11 bases. Germline V CDR1 and CDR2: MGHRA, YSYEKL. There are 16 residues in the CDR3. CDR3 in amino acids: CASSQDGGLMNTEAFF. The CDR3 DNA reads as TGCGCCAGCAGCCAAGATGGGGGCCTAATGAACACTGAAGCTTTCTTT.

The chain joins TRBV4-1 to TRBJ2-2, with TRBD2 matching 12 bases. The length of the CDR3 is 18 residues. The germline V gene has CDR1 MGHRA and CDR2 YSYEKL. V lost 0 bases and J lost 1; bases outside the gene matches: 3. CDR3: CASSQDPLAGGNTGELFF. The CDR3 coding sequence is TGCGCCAGCAGCCAAGATCCACTAGCGGGGGGGAACACCGGGGAGCTGTTTTTT.

V is TRBV7-9 and J is TRBJ2-2; 8 bases align to TRBD1. The CDR3 extends over 16 amino acids. Trimming at V came to 1 base and at J to 3 bases, leaving 4 bases not matched to a gene. The V gene's germline CDR1 is SEHNR and CDR2 FQNEAQ (reference sequence). The CDR3 nucleotides read TGTGCCAGCAGCTTAGGGGCAGGGGGCGACACCGGGGAGCTGTTTTTT. Its protein product is CASSLGAGGDTGELFF.

The chain employs TRBV7-3 and TRBJ2-3; 9 bases fit TRBD1. Germline V gene lookup returns CDR1 SGHTA and CDR2 FQGTGA. This CDR3 has 16 amino acids. The V and J ends lost 2 bases and 2 bases, in that order; junction bases with no gene match: 5. CDR3 in amino acids: CASSLGGQGDTDTQYF. The CDR3 coding sequence is TGTGCCAGCAGCTTAGGGGGACAGGGTGACACAGATACGCAGTATTTT. The full variable domain, with the rest looked up from reference TRBV7-3 and TRBJ2-3, is GAGVSQTPSNKVTEKGKYVELRCDPISGHTALYWYRQSLGQGPEFLIYFQGTGAADDSGLPNDRFFAVRPEGSVSTLKIQRTERGDSAVYLCASSLGGQGDTDTQYFGPGTRLTVL.

CDR3 protein: CASSSAGVGRETQYF. In nucleotides, the CDR3 is TGTGCCAGCTCATCCGCGGGGGTTGGGCGAGAGACCCAGTACTTC. J is TRBJ2-5 and V is TRBV18, with 7 bases lining up with TRBD2. The germline V gene encodes CDR1 KGHSH and CDR2 LQKENI. V lost 5 bases to trimming and J lost 4 bases; unmatched junction nucleotides: 10. The length of the CDR3 is 15 residues.

The chain recombines TRBV7-2 with TRBJ2-6, with 9 bases matching TRBD1. V lost 2 bases and J lost 0; bases outside the gene matches: 5. Germline V lookup: CDR1 SGHTA, CDR2 FQGNSA. CDR3 length: 18 amino acids. CDR3 nucleotides: TGTGCCAGCAGCTTATCGGGACAGGGATTCTCTGGGGCCAACGTCCTGACTTTC. This gives the protein CASSLSGQGFSGANVLTF.

On this clone itself: Within the sample, other DNA sequences also encode this same CDR3. The V gene is TRBV30, the J gene TRBJ1-5; D is ambiguous. This CDR3 has 13 residues. The germline V gene has CDR1 GTSNPN and CDR2 SVGIG (reference sequence). Trimming shortened V by 2 bases and J by 0 bases, and 5 bases separated the two germline ends. The chain's CDR3 is CAWSRDSNQPQHF. In nucleotides, the CDR3 is TGTGCCTGGAGTCGGGATAGCAATCAGCCCCAGCATTTT. Full variable domain (outside the CDR3, taken from reference TRBV30 and TRBJ1-5): SQTIHQWPATLVQPVGSPLSLECTVEGTSNPNLYWYRQAAGRGLQLLFYSVGIGQISSEVPQNLSASRPQDRQFILSSKKLLLSDSGFYLCAWSRDSNQPQHFGDGTRLSIL.

This chain links TRBV12-5 with TRBJ2-7; no clear D. Trimming removed 1 base from V and 3 bases from J, with 7 bases in between. The length of the CDR3 is 13 residues. CDR1 and CDR2 (germline): LGHNT, FRNRAP. The chain's CDR3 is CASGLGVFYEQYF. The CDR3 DNA reads as TGTGCTAGTGGTTTGGGCGTATTCTACGAGCAGTACTTC.

This chain uses TRBV2 with TRBJ2-5; 10 bases align to TRBD1. V lost 8 bases, J lost 5 bases, and 11 bases stayed unmatched. The CDR3 has 15 amino acids. The germline V gene has CDR1 SNHLY and CDR2 FYNNEI. This CDR3 is CASSLDRGQGETQYF. CDR3 DNA sequence: TGTGCCAGCTCCCTTGACAGGGGGCAGGGGGAGACCCAGTACTTC.

V is TRBV7-6 and J is TRBJ2-2; D is uncertain. The CDR3 loop spans 16 amino acids. CDR1 is SGHVS and CDR2 is FNYEAQ in the germline V gene. The germline V and J ends were trimmed by 0 bases and 0 bases, with 8 bases remaining between them. The CDR3 region is CASSLALSANTGELFF. The CDR3 DNA sequence: TGTGCCAGCAGCTTAGCGTTGTCAGCGAACACCGGGGAGCTGTTTTTT.

The chain carries TRBV6-1 and TRBJ2-3, with 8 bases fitting TRBD1. V gave up 3 bases and J gave up 4 bases; unmatched junction bases: 6. The CDR3 is made up of 15 amino acids. Germline V lookup: CDR1 MNHNS, CDR2 SASEGT. Here the CDR3 reads CASSDRGQVADTQYF. CDR3 DNA: TGTGCCAGCAGTGACAGGGGGCAAGTGGCAGATACGCAGTATTTT.

The CDR3 spells CASSQENTGRGYTF. As DNA, the CDR3 is TGTGCCAGCAGTCAGGAAAATACAGGGCGTGGCTACACCTTC. The V call is TRBV2, the J call TRBJ1-2, with a weak D call TRBD1 (6 bases). The CDR3 has 14 residues. The germline gives CDR1 SNHLY, CDR2 FYNNEI. The germline V and J ends were trimmed by 5 bases and 7 bases, with 17 bases remaining between them.

This clone appeared a single time. Other nucleotide sequences from this sample produce the same CDR3. The chain is built from TRBV30 and TRBJ2-7; 8 nucleotides line up with TRBD2. The germline V gene has CDR1 GTSNPN and CDR2 SVGIG (reference sequence). CDR3 size: 12 residues. Trimming removed 1 base from V and 4 bases from J; junction bases left unmatched: 0. The CDR3 sequence: CAWSGGGYEQYF. CDR3 DNA: TGTGCCTGGAGTGGCGGGGGGTACGAGCAGTACTTC. Drawing the rest from reference TRBV30 and TRBJ2-7, the complete variable domain is SQTIHQWPATLVQPVGSPLSLECTVEGTSNPNLYWYRQAAGRGLQLLFYSVGIGQISSEVPQNLSASRPQDRQFILSSKKLLLSDSGFYLCAWSGGGYEQYFGPGTRLTVT.

J is TRBJ2-5 and V is TRBV5-1, with D tentatively TRBD1 (8 bases). Germline values: CDR1 SGHRS, CDR2 YFSETQ. The CDR3 is made up of 17 amino acids. V lost 0 bases, J lost 5 bases, and 20 bases lay in between. CDR3: CASSLGRGGQASETQYF. The CDR3, as DNA: TGCGCCAGCAGCTTGGGTCGCGGGGGACAGGCCAGTGAGACCCAGTACTTC.

This sequence joins TRBV4-2 and TRBJ2-1, with TRBD2 matching over 11 bases. V was clipped by 1 base and J by 9 bases; unmatched bases: 5. Germline V gene lookup returns CDR1 LGHNA and CDR2 YNFKEQ. The length of the CDR3 is 15 residues. The CDR3 DNA sequence: TGTGCCAGCAGCCAAGTAGCGGGGGGGTTTAGTGAGCAGTTCTTC. This gives the protein CASSQVAGGFSEQFF.

CDR3 sequence reads: CASSLQELADTQYF. In DNA form, the CDR3 reads TGTGCCAGCAGCTTACAAGAGTTGGCAGATACGCAGTATTTT. The chain is built from TRBV7-6 and TRBJ2-3; the D is unclear. The length of the CDR3 is 14 residues. CDR1 and CDR2 (germline): SGHVS, FNYEAQ. Trimming shortened V by 2 bases and J by 4 bases, and 10 bases separated the two germline ends.

DNA for the CDR3: TGTGCCAGCAGTCGAACAGGGGGCGCATACGAGCAGTACTTC. It encodes CASSRTGGAYEQYF. The J gene is TRBJ2-7, the V gene TRBV6-6; 9 nucleotides align to TRBD1. This CDR3 contains 14 residues. The germline V gene has CDR1 MNHNY and CDR2 SVGAGI (reference sequence). The ends lost 5 bases at V and 4 bases at J; junction bases unmatched: 6.

The J gene is TRBJ2-3, the V gene TRBV11-2, with D possibly TRBD1 on 5 matching bases. CDR3 length: 18 amino acids. Trimming cost V 4 bases and J 0 bases, with 20 bases left between them. The germline CDR1 and CDR2 sequences are SGHAT and FQNNGV. CDR3 protein: CASSSAAGLGISTDTQYF. CDR3 in DNA: TGTGCCAGCAGCTCCGCCGCAGGGTTAGGTATTAGCACAGATACGCAGTATTTT.

The genes are TRBV5-6 and TRBJ1-2; D not resolved. V was clipped by 2 bases and J by 4 bases, with 12 bases between them. The CDR3 spans 14 residues. Looked up from germline, CDR1 is SGHDT and CDR2 is YYEEEE. This chain's CDR3 is CASSFRPGSYGYTF. CDR3 bases: TGTGCCAGCAGCTTTCGCCCGGGTAGCTATGGCTACACCTTC. Looking up the rest from reference TRBV5-6 and TRBJ1-2 gives the full variable domain: DAGVTQSPTHLIKTRGQQVTLRCSPKSGHDTVSWYQQALGQGPQFIFQYYEEEERQRGNFPDRFSGHQFPNYSSELNVNALLLGDSALYLCASSFRPGSYGYTFGSGTRLTVV.

This chain uses TRBV7-8 with TRBJ1-2; D gene uncertain. The CDR3 is made up of 14 amino acids. The germline V gene encodes CDR1 SGHVS and CDR2 FQNEAQ. The V end was cut by 5 bases, the J end by 7 bases, with 17 bases between. CDR3: CASSPRASVTGYTF. The CDR3 nucleotides are TGTGCCAGCAGCCCGCGGGCCTCGGTTACTGGCTACACCTTC.

The V call is TRBV6-5, the J call TRBJ1-2; D remains ambiguous. The germline CDR1 and CDR2 sequences are MNHEY and SVGAGI. This CDR3 region has 15 residues. The V gene lost 8 bases and the J gene lost 4 bases, with 20 bases spanning the gap. The CDR3 here is CASGVESGYPYGYTF. The CDR3 nucleotides are TGTGCCAGCGGGGTCGAGTCGGGGTATCCCTATGGCTACACCTTC.

This sequence joins TRBV7-6 and TRBJ2-1, with TRBD1 identical over 11 bases. The CDR3 runs to 15 residues. The V segment lost 6 bases and the J segment 4 bases; nucleotides outside the gene matches: 5. Germline CDR1 is SGHVS and CDR2 is FNYEAQ. The CDR3 loop reads CASRGGQGAYNEQFF. DNA of the CDR3: TGTGCCAGCAGAGGAGGACAGGGGGCGTACAATGAGCAGTTCTTC.

V and J are TRBV6-2 or TRBV6-3 and TRBJ1-2; D is perhaps TRBD1 (5 bases). CDR1 and CDR2 from the germline V gene are MNHEY and SVGEGT. This CDR3 region has 14 residues. With 0 bases removed from V and 4 bases from J, the gap between germline ends came to 9 bases. The CDR3 loop is CASSYSTRVYGYTF. DNA of the CDR3: TGTGCCAGCAGTTACTCGACCAGGGTCTATGGCTACACCTTC.

The rearrangement uses TRBV1 and TRBJ2-3; no check of the table's D call, TRBD1, against the DNA was made. TRBV1 is assigned pseudogene status. This CDR3 is built from 13 residues. Written as DNA, the CDR3 is TGCACCAGCGAGGACATCCTCGGCGATACGCAGTATTTT. It translates to CTSEDILGDTQYF.

The chain carries TRBV21-1 and TRBJ1-4; TRBD1, the table's D call, was not compared with the DNA. TRBV21-1 is a documented pseudogene. CDR3 length: 16 residues. Written as DNA, the CDR3 is TGTGCCAGCAGCAACGACCGGGTCCTCCCAGGGGAAAAACTGTTTTTT. It codes for CASSNDRVLPGEKLFF.

DNA for the CDR3: TGTGCCAGCAGCCTTTACAGGGGCGATGAGCAGTTCTTC. It encodes CASSLYRGDEQFF. The chain uses TRBV11-3 and TRBJ2-1; 7 bases align to TRBD1. CDR1 SGHNT and CDR2 YENEEA come from the germline V gene. The trim removed 5 bases at V and 8 bases at J, leaving 6 bases unmatched. This CDR3 has 13 amino acids.